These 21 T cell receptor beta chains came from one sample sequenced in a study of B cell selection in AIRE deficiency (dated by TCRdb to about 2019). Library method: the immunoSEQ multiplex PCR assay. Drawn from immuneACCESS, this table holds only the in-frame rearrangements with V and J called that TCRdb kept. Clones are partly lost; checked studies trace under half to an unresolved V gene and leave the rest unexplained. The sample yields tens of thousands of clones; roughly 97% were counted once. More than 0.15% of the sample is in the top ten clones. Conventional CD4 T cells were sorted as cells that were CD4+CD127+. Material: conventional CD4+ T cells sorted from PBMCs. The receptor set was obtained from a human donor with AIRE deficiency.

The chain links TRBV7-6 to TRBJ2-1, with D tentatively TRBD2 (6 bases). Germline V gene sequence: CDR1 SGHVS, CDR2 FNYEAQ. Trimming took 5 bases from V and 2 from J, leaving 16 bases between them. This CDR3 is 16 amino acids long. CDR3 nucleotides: TGTGCCAGCAGCCTAGTGGCTGGCGGGGCCTACAATGAGCAGTTCTTC. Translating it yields CASSLVAGGAYNEQFF. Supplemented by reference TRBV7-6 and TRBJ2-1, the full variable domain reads GAGVSQSPRYKVTKRGQDVALRCDPISGHVSLYWYRQALGQGPEFLTYFNYEAQQDKSGLPNDRFSAERPEGSISTLTIQRTEQRDSAMYRCASSLVAGGAYNEQFFGPGTRLTVL.

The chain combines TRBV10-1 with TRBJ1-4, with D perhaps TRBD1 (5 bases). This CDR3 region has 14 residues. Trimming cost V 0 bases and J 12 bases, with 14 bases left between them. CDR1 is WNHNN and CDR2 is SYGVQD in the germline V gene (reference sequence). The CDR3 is CASSESGTARELFF. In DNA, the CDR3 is TGCGCCAGCAGTGAGTCCGGGACGGCGAGGGAACTGTTTTTT.

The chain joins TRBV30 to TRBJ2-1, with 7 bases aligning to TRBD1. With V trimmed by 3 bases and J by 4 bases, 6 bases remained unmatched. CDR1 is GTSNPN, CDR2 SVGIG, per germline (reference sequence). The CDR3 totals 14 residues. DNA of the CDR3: TGTGCCTGGAGACCCAAGGGGGCTTACAATGAGCAGTTCTTC. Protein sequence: CAWRPKGAYNEQFF.

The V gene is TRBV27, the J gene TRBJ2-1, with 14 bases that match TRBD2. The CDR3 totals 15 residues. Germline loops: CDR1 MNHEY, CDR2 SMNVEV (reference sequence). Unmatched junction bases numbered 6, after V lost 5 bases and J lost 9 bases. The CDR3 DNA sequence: TGTGCCAGCAGTCACCCGGGACTAGCGGGAGTTGAGCAGTTCTTC. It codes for CASSHPGLAGVEQFF.

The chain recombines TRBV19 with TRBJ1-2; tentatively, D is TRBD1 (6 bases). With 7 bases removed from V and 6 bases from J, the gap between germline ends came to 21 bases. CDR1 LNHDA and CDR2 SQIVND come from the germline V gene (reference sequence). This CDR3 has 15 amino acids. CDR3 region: CASKGRGLGTDGYTF. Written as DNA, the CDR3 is TGTGCCAGTAAAGGTCGGGGGCTAGGTACAGATGGCTACACCTTC.

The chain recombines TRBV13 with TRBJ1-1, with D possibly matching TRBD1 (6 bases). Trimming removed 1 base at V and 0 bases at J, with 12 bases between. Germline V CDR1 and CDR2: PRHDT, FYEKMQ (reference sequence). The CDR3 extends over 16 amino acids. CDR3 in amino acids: CASSLEYGDMNTEAFF. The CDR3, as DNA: TGTGCCAGCAGCTTAGAATATGGGGACATGAACACTGAAGCTTTCTTT.

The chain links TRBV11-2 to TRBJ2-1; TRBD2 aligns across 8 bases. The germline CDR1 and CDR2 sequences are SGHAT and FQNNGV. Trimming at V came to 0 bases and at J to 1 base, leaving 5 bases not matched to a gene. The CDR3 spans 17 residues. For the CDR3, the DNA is TGTGCCAGCAGCTTAGATTTGGGGACTAGATCCTACAATGAGCAGTTCTTC. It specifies CASSLDLGTRSYNEQFF.

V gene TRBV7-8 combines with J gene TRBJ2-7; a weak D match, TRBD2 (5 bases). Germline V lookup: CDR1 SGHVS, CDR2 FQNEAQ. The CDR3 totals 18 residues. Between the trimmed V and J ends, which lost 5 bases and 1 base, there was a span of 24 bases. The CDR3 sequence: CASSLGGSRVIESYEQYF. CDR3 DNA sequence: TGTGCCAGCAGCCTAGGAGGATCGCGGGTGATTGAGTCCTACGAGCAGTACTTC.

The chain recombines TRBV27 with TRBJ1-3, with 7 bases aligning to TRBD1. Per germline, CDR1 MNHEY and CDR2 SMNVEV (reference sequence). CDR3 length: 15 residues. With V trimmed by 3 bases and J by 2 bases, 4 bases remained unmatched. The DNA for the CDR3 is TGTGCCAGCAGTTTTCAGGGGGGAACTGGAAACACCATATATTTT. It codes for CASSFQGGTGNTIYF.

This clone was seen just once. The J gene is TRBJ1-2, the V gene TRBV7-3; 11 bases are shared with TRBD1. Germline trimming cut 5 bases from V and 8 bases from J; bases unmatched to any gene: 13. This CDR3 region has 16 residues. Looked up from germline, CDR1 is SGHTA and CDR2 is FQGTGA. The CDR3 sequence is CASSVSRDRGIGGYTF. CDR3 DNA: TGTGCCAGCAGCGTCAGCCGGGACAGGGGGATCGGCGGCTACACCTTC.

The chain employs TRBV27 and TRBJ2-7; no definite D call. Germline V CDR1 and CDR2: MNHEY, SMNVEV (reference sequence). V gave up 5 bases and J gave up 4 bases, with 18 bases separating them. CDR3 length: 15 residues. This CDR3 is CASSDRLVTGYEQYF. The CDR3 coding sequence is TGTGCCAGCAGTGACCGACTTGTGACCGGGTACGAGCAGTACTTC.

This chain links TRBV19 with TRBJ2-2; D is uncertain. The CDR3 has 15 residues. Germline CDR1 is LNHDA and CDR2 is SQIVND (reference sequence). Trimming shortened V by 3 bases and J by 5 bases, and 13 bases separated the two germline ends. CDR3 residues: CASSINPTPTGELFF. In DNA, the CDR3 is TGTGCCAGTAGTATCAATCCAACCCCGACCGGGGAGCTGTTTTTT.

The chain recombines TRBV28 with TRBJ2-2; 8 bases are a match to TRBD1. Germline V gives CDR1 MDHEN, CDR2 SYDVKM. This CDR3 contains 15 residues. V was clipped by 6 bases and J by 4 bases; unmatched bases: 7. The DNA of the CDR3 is TGTGCCAGCAGAACAGGGGGGAGCTTCACCGGGGAGCTGTTTTTT. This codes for CASRTGGSFTGELFF.

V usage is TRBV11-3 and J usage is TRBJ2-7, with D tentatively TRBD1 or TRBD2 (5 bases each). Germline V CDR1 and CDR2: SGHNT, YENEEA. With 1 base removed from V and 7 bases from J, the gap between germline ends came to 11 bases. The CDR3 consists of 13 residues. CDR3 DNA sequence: TGTGCCAGCAGCTTAGGAGGGACGGTTGAGCAGTACTTC. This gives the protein CASSLGGTVEQYF. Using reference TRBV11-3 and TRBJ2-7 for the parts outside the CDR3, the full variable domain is EAGVVQSPRYKIIEKKQPVAFWCNPISGHNTLYWYLQNLGQGPELLIRYENEEAVDDSQLPKDRFSAERLKGVDSTLKIQPAELGDSAVYLCASSLGGTVEQYFGPGTRLTVT.

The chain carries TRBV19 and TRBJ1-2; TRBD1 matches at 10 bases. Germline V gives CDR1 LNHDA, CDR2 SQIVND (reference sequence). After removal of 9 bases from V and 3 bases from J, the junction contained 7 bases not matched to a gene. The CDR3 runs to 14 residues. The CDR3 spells CASGAGTGDYGYTF. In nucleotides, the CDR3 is TGTGCCAGCGGAGCCGGGACAGGGGACTATGGCTACACCTTC.

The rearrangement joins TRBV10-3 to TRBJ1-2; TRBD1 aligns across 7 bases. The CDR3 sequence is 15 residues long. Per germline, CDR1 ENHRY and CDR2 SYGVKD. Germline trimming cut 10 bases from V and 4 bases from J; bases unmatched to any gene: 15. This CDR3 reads CATLPGQPSGYGYTF. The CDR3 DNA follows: TGTGCCACGCTTCCGGGACAGCCAAGTGGCTATGGCTACACCTTC.

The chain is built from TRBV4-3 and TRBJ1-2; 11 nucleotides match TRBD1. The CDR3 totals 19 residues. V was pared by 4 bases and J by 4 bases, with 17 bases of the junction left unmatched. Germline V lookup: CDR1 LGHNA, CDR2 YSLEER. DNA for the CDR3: TGCGCCAGCAGCCTCCACGGCCCCGCCCGGACAGGGGGCTCCTATGGCTACACCTTC. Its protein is CASSLHGPARTGGSYGYTF.

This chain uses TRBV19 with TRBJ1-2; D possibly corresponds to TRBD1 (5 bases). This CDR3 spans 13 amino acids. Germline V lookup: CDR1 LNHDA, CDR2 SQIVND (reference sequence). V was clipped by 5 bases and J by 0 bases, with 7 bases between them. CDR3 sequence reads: CASSGHSNYGYTF. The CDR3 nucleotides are TGTGCCAGTAGTGGACACTCTAACTATGGCTACACCTTC. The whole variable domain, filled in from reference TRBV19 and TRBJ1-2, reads DGGITQSPKYLFRKEGQNVTLSCEQNLNHDAMYWYRQDPGQGLRLIYYSQIVNDFQKGDIAEGYSVSREKKESFPLTVTSAQKNPTAFYLCASSGHSNYGYTFGSGTRLTVV.

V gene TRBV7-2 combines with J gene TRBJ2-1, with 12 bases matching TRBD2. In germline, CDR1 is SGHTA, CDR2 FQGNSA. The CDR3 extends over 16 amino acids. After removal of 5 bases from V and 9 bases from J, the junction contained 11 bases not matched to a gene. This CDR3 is CASSPRASGRVGEQFF. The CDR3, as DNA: TGTGCCAGCAGCCCGAGGGCTAGCGGGAGGGTAGGTGAGCAGTTCTTC.

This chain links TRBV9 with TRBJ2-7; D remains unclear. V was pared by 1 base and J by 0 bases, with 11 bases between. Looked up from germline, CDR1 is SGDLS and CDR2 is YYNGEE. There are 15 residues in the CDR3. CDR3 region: CASSVTSVSSYEQYF. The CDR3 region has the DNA TGTGCCAGCAGCGTAACCAGCGTAAGCTCCTACGAGCAGTACTTC.

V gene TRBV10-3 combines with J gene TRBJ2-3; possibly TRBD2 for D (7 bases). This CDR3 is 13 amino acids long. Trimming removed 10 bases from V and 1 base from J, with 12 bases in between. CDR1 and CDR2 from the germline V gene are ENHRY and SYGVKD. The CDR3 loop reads CATGGRGTDTQYF. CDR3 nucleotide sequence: TGTGCCACCGGGGGGCGGGGCACAGATACGCAGTATTTT.